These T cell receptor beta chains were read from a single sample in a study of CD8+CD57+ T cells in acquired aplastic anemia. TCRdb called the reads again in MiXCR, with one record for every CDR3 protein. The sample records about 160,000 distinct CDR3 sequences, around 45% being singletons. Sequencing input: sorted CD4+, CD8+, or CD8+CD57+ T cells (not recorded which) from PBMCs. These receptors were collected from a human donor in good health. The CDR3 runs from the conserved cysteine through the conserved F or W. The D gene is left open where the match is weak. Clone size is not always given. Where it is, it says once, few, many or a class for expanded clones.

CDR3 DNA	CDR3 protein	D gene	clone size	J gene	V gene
TGTGCCAGCCGATCTGGGGCCGACGTCCTGACTTTC	CASRSGADVLTF	NA	NA	TRBJ2-6	TRBV2
TGTGCCACCAGCGGGAACAGGGGAGAAAAACTGTTTTTT	CATSGNRGEKLFF	TRBD1	NA	TRBJ1-4	TRBV15
TGCGCCAGGGAGAGAGAGCGGGAGACTAACACTGGGGAGCTGTTTTTT	CARERERETNTGELFF	TRBD2	once	TRBJ2-2	TRBV10-1
TGTGCCAGTAGTCCCGGAGGGGCAGAAGCTTTCTTT	CASSPGGAEAFF	NA	NA	TRBJ1-1	TRBV19
TGTGCCAGCAGTTACTCAAGGGGAGAGACAGGAAACACCATATATTTT	CASSYSRGETGNTIYF	NA	many	TRBJ1-3	TRBV6-5
TGTGCCAGCTCGCGGACGGACGTGGTAGATACGCAGTATTTT	CASSRTDVVDTQYF	NA	few	TRBJ2-3	TRBV18
TGTGCCAGCAGACAGCGGGGCACAGATACGCAGTATTTT	CASRQRGTDTQYF	NA	many	TRBJ2-3	TRBV5-6
TGTGCCACCAGTGATTTCTCTAGCGGGAGGGCCCTCTTGGACGAGCAGTACTTC	CATSDFSSGRALLDEQYF	TRBD2	once	TRBJ2-7	TRBV24-1
TGTGCCAGCAGCCGACGGACTAGATTCACAGATACGCAGTATTTT	CASSRRTRFTDTQYF	TRBD2	many	TRBJ2-3	TRBV7-9
TGCAGTGCAGGGGGGCGGGGGACGCAGTATTTT	CSAGGRGTQYF	NA	many	TRBJ2-3	TRBV20-1
TGTGCCAGCAGCTACAACAAGGATCAGCCCCAGCATTTT	CASSYNKDQPQHF	NA	NA	TRBJ1-5	TRBV7-9
TGTGCCAGCAGCCCATATGGTGATTCACCCCTCCACTTT	CASSPYGDSPLHF	NA	NA	TRBJ1-6	TRBV9
TGTGCCACCAGCAGGGACAGGGGACAGGAGCAGTACTTC	CATSRDRGQEQYF	TRBD1	few	TRBJ2-7	TRBV15